These 6 T cell receptor beta chains share one sample of origin, sequenced in a study of cytomegalovirus exposure and HLA in healthy donors. The PCR made use of 60 Vbeta and 13 Jbeta primers. Profiling relied on immunoSEQ multiplex PCR, and the TCRdb table lists in-frame clones only, not all of them. The table gives about 33,000 clones; the top ten clones make up more than 3.5% of it. The sequenced material came from PBMCs. The origin of the receptors is a middle-aged woman in good health and CMV-seropositive.

The V call is TRBV7-2, the J call TRBJ2-7; maybe TRBD2 (6 bases). Trimming took off 2 bases at V and 4 bases at J, with 12 bases between the two ends. There are 14 residues in the CDR3. From germline, CDR1 is SGHTA and CDR2 FQGNSA. DNA for the CDR3: TGTGCCAGCAGCTTACAGGGACTTGGGTACGAGCAGTACTTC. This codes for CASSLQGLGYEQYF.

The gene calls are TRBV7-9 and TRBJ2-4; 7 bases map to TRBD1. J was trimmed by 1 base and V by 5 bases; bases with no gene match: 14. CDR3 length: 18 residues. Per the germline V gene, CDR1 is SEHNR and CDR2 is FQNEAQ (reference sequence). In DNA form, the CDR3 reads TGTGCCAGCAGCCCGGACAGGATTTCCCGAGGTGCCAAAAACATTCAGTACTTC. Amino acids: CASSPDRISRGAKNIQYF.

The CDR3 DNA follows: TGTGCCAGCACTCAACTAGAGGGCTCCTACGAGCAGTACTTC. This gives the protein CASTQLEGSYEQYF. The chain employs TRBV28 and TRBJ2-7, with a weak D call TRBD2 (5 bases). The ends were cut back, 7 bases at V and 0 bases at J, with 13 bases in the middle. Germline CDR1 MDHEN, CDR2 SYDVKM. The CDR3 consists of 14 residues.

The chain has TRBV2 and TRBJ2-1; possible D gene TRBD1, 6 bases. From germline, CDR1 is SNHLY and CDR2 FYNNEI. The ends were cut back, 3 bases at V and 1 base at J, with 7 bases in the middle. The CDR3 is made up of 14 amino acids. CDR3 residues: CASSERGSYNEQFF. The CDR3 DNA follows: TGTGCCAGCAGTGAGAGGGGGTCCTACAATGAGCAGTTCTTC. Supplemented by reference TRBV2 and TRBJ2-1, the full variable domain reads EPEVTQTPSHQVTQMGQEVILRCVPISNHLYFYWYRQILGQKVEFLVSFYNNEISEKSEIFDDQFSVERPDGSNFTLKIRSTKLEDSAMYFCASSERGSYNEQFFGPGTRLTVL.

V and J are TRBV30 and TRBJ1-1; TRBD1 matches 10 bases. The V segment lost 3 bases and the J segment 7 bases; nucleotides outside the gene matches: 8. The CDR3 runs 14 residues. Germline V lookup: CDR1 GTSNPN, CDR2 SVGIG (reference sequence). The DNA for the CDR3 is TGTGCCTGGAGAAGGGGGACAGGGGCCCGTGAAGCTTTCTTT. Translated: CAWRRGTGAREAFF.

This clone is called medium-sized based on its frequency. The rearrangement joins TRBV10-3 to TRBJ2-1; 7 bases agree with TRBD2. J gave up 2 bases and V 0 bases, and 7 bases lay outside the gene matches. Germline CDR1 reads ENHRY; CDR2 reads SYGVKD. The CDR3 is made up of 17 amino acids. The CDR3 spells CAISESRSGGAYNEQFF. As DNA, the CDR3 is TGTGCCATCAGTGAGTCTAGAAGTGGGGGGGCCTACAATGAGCAGTTCTTC.